Shown below are 22 T cell receptor beta chains from a single sample sequenced in a study of cytomegalovirus exposure and HLA in healthy donors. It was with 60 Vbeta and 13 Jbeta primers that the PCR ran. Profiling relied on immunoSEQ multiplex PCR, and the TCRdb table lists in-frame clones only, not all of them. The profile shows some 140,000 clones, around four fifths of them singletons. The sequencing input was PBMCs. These receptors originate from a woman between 45 and 65 years old in good health and CMV-seropositive.

V usage is TRBV30 and J usage is TRBJ1-4, with 7 bases lining up with TRBD1. Trimming removed 2 bases from V and 8 bases from J; junction bases left unmatched: 14. CDR3 length equals 16 residues. Germline loops: CDR1 GTSNPN, CDR2 SVGIG (reference sequence). The CDR3 DNA follows: TGTGCCTGGAGTAACAAGTGGGGGACAGTAAGCGAAAAACTGTTTTTT. Its protein product is CAWSNKWGTVSEKLFF.

The V and J genes are TRBV2 and TRBJ2-3, with D perhaps TRBD2 (5 bases). Germline V gene lookup returns CDR1 SNHLY and CDR2 FYNNEI. V dropped 5 bases and J dropped 0 bases, with 12 bases sitting between them. This CDR3 contains 15 residues. CDR3 sequence reads: CASSSGLISTDTQYF. DNA for the CDR3: TGTGCCAGCAGTTCTGGACTGATTAGCACAGATACGCAGTATTTT.

Turning to this clone: The junction shows a germline mismatch at one end, possibly a read error. The V and J genes are TRBV4-1 and TRBJ1-5; weak D call: TRBD1 (6 bases). Germline V lookup: CDR1 MGHRA, CDR2 YSYEKL. The CDR3 has 14 amino acids. The DNA for the CDR3 is TGCGCCAGCAGCCAAGAAGGGGCAGGGGCGCCCAAGCATTTT. Translated, it gives CASSQEGAGAPKHF.

This clone occurred a few times. The genes are TRBV12-5 and TRBJ1-5; 7 bases fit TRBD1. The junction had 9 bases not matched to a gene; V was cut back by 6 bases and J by 4 bases. This CDR3 has 15 amino acids. Germline assignment: CDR1 LGHNT and CDR2 FRNRAP. CDR3 bases: TGTGCTAGTGGCCGCGGGGACAGCCATAATCAGCCCCAGCATTTT. This codes for CASGRGDSHNQPQHF.

The V gene is TRBV30, the J gene TRBJ1-1; 7 nucleotides align to TRBD1. Looked up from germline, CDR1 is GTSNPN and CDR2 is SVGIG (reference sequence). Trimming cost V 0 bases and J 3 bases; bases outside gene matches: 1. This CDR3 spans 13 amino acids. This CDR3 is CAWSVTGYTEAFF. The CDR3 nucleotides read TGTGCCTGGAGTGTGACAGGGTACACTGAAGCTTTCTTT.

The rearrangement links TRBV2 to TRBJ2-6; 7 bases agree with TRBD1. This CDR3 has 15 amino acids. The ends lost 6 bases at V and 7 bases at J; junction bases unmatched: 9. Germline V lookup: CDR1 SNHLY, CDR2 FYNNEI. The CDR3 DNA follows: TGTGCCAGCAGCCCCAGCCGGGACAGTGCCAACGTCCTGACTTTC. Its translation is CASSPSRDSANVLTF.

V and J are TRBV6-6 and TRBJ2-5; D not certain. With 0 bases removed from V and 2 bases from J, the gap between germline ends came to 4 bases. Germline loops: CDR1 MNHNY, CDR2 SVGAGI (reference sequence). The CDR3 is 13 amino acids. DNA of the CDR3: TGTGCCAGCAGTTACTCGTATCAAGAGACCCAGTACTTC. This sequence encodes CASSYSYQETQYF.

The CDR3 reads CASQKDSNQPQHF. In DNA form, the CDR3 reads TGTGCCTCACAAAAAGATAGCAATCAGCCCCAGCATTTT. J is TRBJ1-5 and V is TRBV2; no firm D call. The CDR3 extends over 13 amino acids. Germline CDR1 SNHLY, CDR2 FYNNEI. V was clipped by 11 bases and J by 0 bases, with 11 bases between them.

V and J are TRBV10-3 and TRBJ2-5; 8 positions agree with TRBD2. CDR1 is ENHRY, CDR2 SYGVKD, per germline. This CDR3 is 14 amino acids long. The junction had 5 bases not matched to a gene; V was cut back by 2 bases and J by 6 bases. The CDR3 protein is CAISETGGAKTQYF. CDR3 coding DNA: TGTGCCATCAGTGAGACCGGGGGGGCTAAGACCCAGTACTTC.

This chain joins TRBV7-2 and TRBJ2-7, with TRBD1 as a possible D gene (6 bases). The DNA matches TRBJ2-5 better at its end, which makes the J call doubtful. The CDR3 runs 14 residues. The germline gives CDR1 SGHTA, CDR2 FQGNSA. The CDR3 sequence: CASSFQDSQETQYF. As DNA, the CDR3 is TGTGCCAGCAGCTTTCAGGACAGCCAAGAGACCCAGTACTTC.

This sequence joins TRBV7-9 and TRBJ2-7; D is possibly TRBD1 (6 bases). The CDR3 is made up of 13 amino acids. V lost 2 bases and J lost 7, with 12 bases in between. CDR1 is SEHNR, CDR2 FQNEAQ, per germline (reference sequence). CDR3: CASSLQGPLEQYF. The CDR3 DNA reads TGTGCCAGCAGCTTACAGGGGCCCCTAGAGCAGTACTTC.

V is TRBV27 and J is TRBJ2-1; 7 bases fit TRBD1. Per the germline V gene, CDR1 is MNHEY and CDR2 is SMNVEV (reference sequence). Trimming removed 0 bases from V and 9 bases from J; junction bases left unmatched: 11. This CDR3 comprises 16 residues. Here the CDR3 DNA reads TGTGCCAGCAGTTTATCGGGGGACAGTGGGGCCGGTGAGCAGTTCTTC. This sequence encodes CASSLSGDSGAGEQFF.

V is TRBV7-9 and J is TRBJ2-1; 9 bases line up with TRBD1. The CDR3 consists of 18 residues. CDR1 SEHNR and CDR2 FQNEAQ come from the germline V gene (reference sequence). V trimming: 3 bases; J trimming: 1 base; junction bases outside the gene matches: 10. The CDR3 DNA follows: TGTGCCAGCAGCTTGGGGCTATCCGGGACAGGGTCCTACAATGAGCAGTTCTTC. Its translation: CASSLGLSGTGSYNEQFF.

This rearrangement joins TRBV27 to TRBJ1-5, with D perhaps TRBD1 (6 bases). The germline CDR1 and CDR2 sequences are MNHEY and SMNVEV (reference sequence). The length of the CDR3 is 13 residues. Trimming left V 3 bases short and J 7 bases short, with 10 bases between. Here the CDR3 DNA reads TGTGCCAGCAGTTTGGACAGACGGCAGCCCCAGCATTTT. This sequence encodes CASSLDRRQPQHF.

This chain uses TRBV5-4 with TRBJ2-2; 16 nucleotides agree with TRBD2. Germline V gene sequence: CDR1 SGHNT, CDR2 YYREEE (reference sequence). This CDR3 region has 20 residues. V dropped 3 bases and J dropped 2; count of bases not matched to a gene: 10. The CDR3 DNA sequence: TGTGCCAGCAGCTCTACCGGGACTAGCGGGGGGGCCGTTAACACCGGGGAGCTGTTTTTT. Protein: CASSSTGTSGGAVNTGELFF.

The CDR3 spells CASMDRVRNSPLHF. CDR3 DNA: TGTGCCAGCATGGACAGGGTGAGGAATTCACCCCTCCACTTT. The chain combines TRBV2 with TRBJ1-6; TRBD1 matches 8 bases. This CDR3 comprises 14 residues. CDR1 and CDR2 (germline): SNHLY, FYNNEI. The J segment lost 7 bases and the V segment lost 7 bases, leaving 6 bases of the junction unmatched. Supplemented by reference TRBV2 and TRBJ1-6, the full variable domain reads EPEVTQTPSHQVTQMGQEVILRCVPISNHLYFYWYRQILGQKVEFLVSFYNNEISEKSEIFDDQFSVERPDGSNFTLKIRSTKLEDSAMYFCASMDRVRNSPLHFGNGTRLTVT.

V usage is TRBV28 and J usage is TRBJ1-4, with 8 bases identical to TRBD1. Trimming cost V 6 bases and J 10 bases; bases outside gene matches: 16. This CDR3 region has 16 residues. The germline V gene encodes CDR1 MDHEN and CDR2 SYDVKM. For the CDR3, the DNA is TGTGCCAGCAGCTCGGACAGGGACCCCATATTAGTAAAACTGTTTTTT. It specifies CASSSDRDPILVKLFF.

This clone occurred once. The genes are TRBV19 and TRBJ1-2; D is uncertain. With 5 bases removed from V and 1 base from J, the gap between germline ends came to 5 bases. CDR3 length: 12 residues. CDR1 LNHDA and CDR2 SQIVND come from the germline V gene (reference sequence). This CDR3 is CASSQVNYGYTF. The CDR3 DNA is TGTGCCAGTAGTCAGGTTAACTATGGCTACACCTTC.

The V and J genes are TRBV5-1 and TRBJ1-3; TRBD1 might be the D (6 bases). The V end was cut by 3 bases, the J end by 2 bases, with 12 bases between. Germline V gives CDR1 SGHRS, CDR2 YFSETQ. This CDR3 spans 15 amino acids. The CDR3 loop is CASSSTGFTGNTIYF. CDR3 DNA: TGCGCCAGCAGCTCTACAGGGTTTACTGGAAACACCATATATTTT.

This clone turned up a few times. The J gene is TRBJ2-7, the V gene TRBV11-2; 8 bases agree with TRBD2. Germline V CDR1 and CDR2: SGHAT, FQNNGV. The CDR3 contains 18 residues. After removal of 3 bases from V and 6 bases from J, the junction contained 19 bases not matched to a gene. The chain's CDR3 is CASSFNPFGEREFFEQYF. The CDR3, as DNA: TGTGCCAGCAGCTTCAACCCCTTTGGCGAGCGGGAGTTCTTCGAGCAGTACTTC.

This clone was seen a handful of times. The J gene is TRBJ1-2, the V gene TRBV28; the match to TRBD1 covers 8 bases. This CDR3 is 16 amino acids long. The V and J ends lost 8 bases and 6 bases, in that order; junction bases with no gene match: 17. Germline CDR1 MDHEN, CDR2 SYDVKM. Here the CDR3 reads CASSDRGAGRRDGYTF. CDR3 sequence (DNA): TGTGCCAGCTCAGACAGGGGTGCTGGAAGGAGGGATGGCTACACCTTC.

In this sample, this clone turned up once. The rearrangement joins TRBV28 to TRBJ1-1; no clear D gene. Germline CDR1 MDHEN, CDR2 SYDVKM. With 3 bases removed from V and 0 bases from J, the gap between germline ends came to 8 bases. The CDR3 sequence is 14 residues long. DNA of the CDR3: TGTGCCAGCAGTTTGGGCATCATGAACACTGAAGCTTTCTTT. Its translation is CASSLGIMNTEAFF.